A selection of T cell receptor beta chains follows, all from one sample in a study of T cell responses to AZD1222 COVID-19 vaccine. Assay: immunoSEQ multiplex PCR; the TCRdb copy retains only in-frame clones and omits some. The sample comprises around 140,000 clones, approximately 86% of which are singletons, and 5% to 6% rests with the top ten. The sequences come from peripheral blood, collected 28 days after the second AZD1222 dose. These receptor sequences come from an adult who received the AZD1222 COVID-19 vaccine. CDR3s include the opening cysteine and the closing phenylalanine or tryptophan. The D gene is left open where the match is weak. The size field is filled for only some rows; it gives once, few, many or a size class.

d_call: NA
clone_size: NA
j_call: TRBJ1-1
v_call: TRBV5-1
cdr3_aa: CASSLVGHPEAFF
cdr3_nt: TGCGCCAGCAGCTTGGTGGGTCATCCTGAAGCTTTCTTT

d_call: NA
clone_size: NA
j_call: TRBJ1-1
v_call: TRBV27
cdr3_aa: CASSLDVNTEAFF
cdr3_nt: TGTGCCAGCAGTTTAGACGTGAACACTGAAGCTTTCTTT

d_call: TRBD1
clone_size: NA
j_call: TRBJ1-2
v_call: TRBV5-6
cdr3_aa: CASSLWTGGNYGYTF
cdr3_nt: TGTGCCAGCAGCCTTTGGACAGGGGGAAACTATGGCTACACCTTC

d_call: TRBD2
clone_size: once
j_call: TRBJ2-1
v_call: TRBV5-4
cdr3_aa: CASSSMSGRKEQFF
cdr3_nt: TGTGCCAGCAGCTCCATGAGCGGGAGAAAGGAGCAGTTCTTC

d_call: TRBD2
clone_size: few
j_call: TRBJ2-3
v_call: TRBV24-1
cdr3_aa: CATSDKAGLTDTQYF
cdr3_nt: TGTGCCACCAGTGATAAAGCGGGACTCACAGATACGCAGTATTTT

d_call: NA
clone_size: NA
j_call: TRBJ2-7
v_call: TRBV14
cdr3_aa: CASSQEHRLADFSYEQYF
cdr3_nt: TGTGCCAGCAGCCAAGAGCATCGGCTAGCTGATTTCTCCTACGAGCAGTACTTC

d_call: NA
clone_size: NA
j_call: TRBJ1-1
v_call: TRBV4-2
cdr3_aa: CASSQEGAGYTEAFF
cdr3_nt: TGTGCCAGCAGCCAAGAAGGGGCAGGGTACACTGAAGCTTTCTTT

d_call: NA
clone_size: NA
j_call: TRBJ1-4
v_call: TRBV18
cdr3_aa: CASSGRRFGDEKLFF
cdr3_nt: TGTGCCAGCTCTGGAAGACGCTTCGGGGATGAAAAACTGTTTTTT

d_call: TRBD1
clone_size: NA
j_call: TRBJ2-1
v_call: TRBV5-1
cdr3_aa: CASSPDRGGSREQFF
cdr3_nt: TGCGCCAGCAGTCCTGACAGGGGAGGATCTAGGGAGCAGTTCTTC

d_call: NA
clone_size: NA
j_call: TRBJ1-2
v_call: TRBV28
cdr3_aa: CASSPHNYGYTF
cdr3_nt: TGTGCCAGCAGTCCACATAACTATGGCTACACCTTC

d_call: NA
clone_size: NA
j_call: TRBJ1-5
v_call: TRBV28
cdr3_aa: CASSRLQGIQPQHF
cdr3_nt: TGTGCCAGCAGTCGCCTCCAGGGAATTCAGCCCCAGCATTTT

d_call: NA
clone_size: NA
j_call: TRBJ1-6
v_call: TRBV5-1
cdr3_aa: CASSLGAFAYNSPLHF
cdr3_nt: TGCGCCAGCAGCTTGGGGGCCTTTGCTTATAATTCACCCCTCCACTTT

d_call: NA
clone_size: once
j_call: TRBJ1-6
v_call: TRBV12-5
cdr3_aa: CASGLPMSPLHF
cdr3_nt: TGTGCTAGTGGTCTTCCCATGTCACCCCTCCACTTT

d_call: NA
clone_size: NA
j_call: TRBJ2-7
v_call: TRBV29-1
cdr3_aa: CSVGSEMQYF
cdr3_nt: TGCAGCGTTGGGAGCGAAATGCAGTACTTC

d_call: TRBD1
clone_size: NA
j_call: TRBJ2-5
v_call: TRBV5-1
cdr3_aa: CASSSGGLGETQYF
cdr3_nt: TGCGCCAGCAGCTCAGGGGGATTGGGAGAGACCCAGTACTTC

d_call: NA
clone_size: NA
j_call: TRBJ1-5
v_call: TRBV6-6
cdr3_aa: CASKDYGGKPQHF
cdr3_nt: TGTGCCAGCAAAGACTATGGGGGGAAGCCCCAGCATTTT

d_call: NA
clone_size: NA
j_call: TRBJ2-7
v_call: TRBV6-5
cdr3_aa: CASRGDNYYEQYF
cdr3_nt: TGTGCCAGCAGGGGGGACAATTACTACGAGCAGTACTTC

d_call: NA
clone_size: once
j_call: TRBJ1-5
v_call: TRBV30
cdr3_aa: CAWSTGRLSNQPQHF
cdr3_nt: TGTGCCTGGAGTACTGGGAGGTTGAGCAATCAGCCCCAGCATTTT

d_call: NA
clone_size: NA
j_call: TRBJ2-5
v_call: TRBV10-1
cdr3_aa: CASSRGAGETQYF
cdr3_nt: TGCGCCAGCAGTAGGGGGGCAGGCGAGACCCAGTACTTC

d_call: TRBD2
clone_size: NA
j_call: TRBJ2-5
v_call: TRBV27
cdr3_aa: CASSPGLGSETQYF
cdr3_nt: TGTGCCAGCAGTCCAGGACTAGGATCGGAGACCCAGTACTTC

d_call: TRBD1
clone_size: NA
j_call: TRBJ1-4
v_call: TRBV9
cdr3_aa: CASSFTGGIDEKLFF
cdr3_nt: TGTGCCAGCAGCTTCACAGGGGGAATTGATGAAAAACTGTTTTTT

d_call: NA
clone_size: few
j_call: TRBJ2-3
v_call: TRBV19
cdr3_aa: CASSIEGPDTQYF
cdr3_nt: TGTGCCAGTAGTATAGAGGGCCCAGATACGCAGTATTTT

d_call: TRBD1
clone_size: NA
j_call: TRBJ1-6
v_call: TRBV27
cdr3_aa: CASSPSNAGGTSPLHF
cdr3_nt: TGTGCCAGCAGTCCGTCAAATGCAGGGGGCACTTCACCCCTCCACTTT

d_call: NA
clone_size: NA
j_call: TRBJ1-1
v_call: TRBV30
cdr3_aa: CAWSVGVGGIDTEAFF
cdr3_nt: TGTGCCTGGAGTGTCGGGGTGGGTGGTATCGACACTGAAGCTTTCTTT

d_call: NA
clone_size: NA
j_call: TRBJ1-5
v_call: TRBV11-2
cdr3_aa: CASSLLDGNNQPQHF
cdr3_nt: TGTGCCAGCAGTTTGTTGGACGGGAACAATCAGCCCCAGCATTTT

d_call: NA
clone_size: NA
j_call: TRBJ2-3
v_call: TRBV18
cdr3_aa: CASSPGLSDTQYF
cdr3_nt: TGTGCCAGCTCACCAGGACTCTCAGATACGCAGTATTTT

d_call: TRBD2
clone_size: NA
j_call: TRBJ2-1
v_call: TRBV4-1
cdr3_aa: CASSQGLGLDSNEQFF
cdr3_nt: TGCGCCAGCAGCCAAGGCTTGGGACTAGATTCTAATGAGCAGTTCTTC

d_call: TRBD2
clone_size: NA
j_call: TRBJ2-3
v_call: TRBV9
cdr3_aa: CASSPGRVADTQYF
cdr3_nt: TGTGCCAGCAGCCCCGGGAGGGTAGCAGATACGCAGTATTTT

d_call: NA
clone_size: NA
j_call: TRBJ2-7
v_call: TRBV29-1
cdr3_aa: CSVEPRPGADEQYF
cdr3_nt: TGCAGCGTTGAACCCCGCCCCGGGGCGGACGAGCAGTACTTC

d_call: TRBD2
clone_size: NA
j_call: TRBJ2-3
v_call: TRBV3-1/TRBV3-2
cdr3_aa: CASSDKLAVFSSTDTQYF
cdr3_nt: TGTGCCAGCAGCGACAAGCTAGCGGTGTTCTCTAGCACAGATACGCAGTATTTT

d_call: NA
clone_size: NA
j_call: TRBJ1-4
v_call: TRBV28
cdr3_aa: CASSLGGSNEKLFF
cdr3_nt: TGTGCCAGCAGCCTGGGGGGTTCGAACGAAAAACTGTTTTTT

d_call: NA
clone_size: NA
j_call: TRBJ2-5
v_call: TRBV5-1
cdr3_aa: CASSRMWGLETQYF
cdr3_nt: TGCGCCAGCAGCCGTATGTGGGGGCTGGAGACCCAGTACTTC

d_call: NA
clone_size: NA
j_call: TRBJ1-3
v_call: TRBV3-1/TRBV3-2
cdr3_aa: CASSPRGYTIYF
cdr3_nt: TGTGCCAGCAGTCCGAGGGGGTACACCATATATTTT

d_call: TRBD1
clone_size: once
j_call: TRBJ2-2
v_call: TRBV27
cdr3_aa: CASNQGALNTGELFF
cdr3_nt: TGTGCCAGCAACCAGGGGGCTTTAAACACCGGGGAGCTGTTTTTT

d_call: NA
clone_size: few
j_call: TRBJ1-5
v_call: TRBV21-1
cdr3_aa: CASSKLRRGNQPQHF
cdr3_nt: TGTGCCAGCAGCAAACTGCGCCGAGGGAATCAGCCCCAGCATTTT

d_call: NA
clone_size: NA
j_call: TRBJ1-5
v_call: TRBV6-5
cdr3_aa: CASGPWGQPQHF
cdr3_nt: TGTGCCAGCGGCCCCTGGGGTCAGCCCCAGCATTTT

d_call: TRBD1
clone_size: NA
j_call: TRBJ1-1
v_call: TRBV6-1
cdr3_aa: CASSSPDRGGTEAFF
cdr3_nt: TGTGCCAGCAGTTCCCCCGACAGGGGGGGCACTGAAGCTTTCTTT

d_call: NA
clone_size: once
j_call: TRBJ2-2
v_call: TRBV25-1
cdr3_aa: CASSEWKGGTGELFF
cdr3_nt: TGTGCCAGCAGTGAATGGAAGGGTGGCACCGGGGAGCTGTTTTTT

d_call: TRBD2
clone_size: NA
j_call: TRBJ2-5
v_call: TRBV5-1
cdr3_aa: CASSVAGGRYQETQYF
cdr3_nt: TGCGCCAGCAGCGTAGCGGGAGGCCGGTACCAAGAGACCCAGTACTTC

d_call: NA
clone_size: NA
j_call: TRBJ1-5
v_call: TRBV19
cdr3_aa: CASSIDLSRNQPQHF
cdr3_nt: TGTGCCAGTAGTATAGATCTATCGAGGAATCAGCCCCAGCATTTT

d_call: TRBD2
clone_size: NA
j_call: TRBJ2-7
v_call: TRBV18
cdr3_aa: CASSGGLAELSYEQYF
cdr3_nt: TGTGCCAGCTCAGGGGGACTAGCGGAGCTGTCCTACGAGCAGTACTTC

d_call: TRBD1
clone_size: few
j_call: TRBJ1-5
v_call: TRBV2
cdr3_aa: CASSEFGQGNQPQHF
cdr3_nt: TGTGCCAGCAGTGAATTTGGACAGGGCAATCAGCCCCAGCATTTT

d_call: NA
clone_size: NA
j_call: TRBJ1-3
v_call: TRBV24-1
cdr3_aa: CATSDSRTASGNTIYF
cdr3_nt: TGTGCCACCAGTGATTCGAGGACAGCCTCTGGAAACACCATATATTTT

d_call: NA
clone_size: medium-sized
j_call: TRBJ1-5
v_call: TRBV27
cdr3_aa: CASSLLAGPTNQPQHF
cdr3_nt: TGTGCCAGCAGTTTATTGGCAGGGCCAACTAATCAGCCCCAGCATTTT

d_call: TRBD2
clone_size: NA
j_call: TRBJ2-5
v_call: TRBV6-5
cdr3_aa: CASRTSGDPQETQYF
cdr3_nt: TGTGCCAGCAGGACTAGCGGAGACCCTCAAGAGACCCAGTACTTC

d_call: TRBD1
clone_size: few
j_call: TRBJ1-2
v_call: TRBV6-5
cdr3_aa: CASRTTGDNYGYTF
cdr3_nt: TGTGCCAGCAGGACGACAGGGGATAACTATGGCTACACCTTC

d_call: NA
clone_size: NA
j_call: TRBJ1-2
v_call: TRBV30
cdr3_aa: CAWSLGGNYGYTF
cdr3_nt: TGTGCCTGGAGTCTGGGGGGGAACTATGGCTACACCTTC

d_call: NA
clone_size: NA
j_call: TRBJ2-7
v_call: TRBV7-9
cdr3_aa: CASSQQASYEQYF
cdr3_nt: TGTGCCAGCTCCCAACAGGCGTCCTACGAGCAGTACTTC

d_call: NA
clone_size: NA
j_call: TRBJ1-6
v_call: TRBV12-3/TRBV12-4
cdr3_aa: CASSLGNSPLHF
cdr3_nt: TGTGCCAGCAGTTTAGGGAATTCACCCCTCCACTTT

d_call: NA
clone_size: NA
j_call: TRBJ1-2
v_call: TRBV11-2
cdr3_aa: CASSSDRLGSYGYTF
cdr3_nt: TGTGCCAGCAGCTCCGACAGACTCGGCAGCTATGGCTACACCTTC

d_call: NA
clone_size: NA
j_call: TRBJ1-5
v_call: TRBV19
cdr3_aa: CASSNWGDRGNQPQHF
cdr3_nt: TGTGCCAGTAGTAACTGGGGGGATAGGGGCAATCAGCCCCAGCATTTT

d_call: NA
clone_size: NA
j_call: TRBJ2-1
v_call: TRBV3-1/TRBV3-2
cdr3_aa: CASSQAGYEQFF
cdr3_nt: TGTGCCAGCAGCCAAGCCGGGTATGAGCAGTTCTTC

d_call: NA
clone_size: once
j_call: TRBJ1-6
v_call: TRBV27
cdr3_aa: CASSFAKGTLHF
cdr3_nt: TGTGCCAGCAGTTTCGCGAAGGGGACCCTCCACTTT

d_call: TRBD2
clone_size: NA
j_call: TRBJ2-7
v_call: TRBV12-3/TRBV12-4
cdr3_aa: CASRAGTYEQYF
cdr3_nt: TGTGCCAGCAGAGCGGGGACCTACGAGCAGTACTTC

d_call: TRBD1
clone_size: NA
j_call: TRBJ2-7
v_call: TRBV2
cdr3_aa: CASSEGVTGGYEQYF
cdr3_nt: TGTGCCAGCAGTGAAGGCGTTACAGGGGGATACGAGCAGTACTTC